This note documents a single T cell receptor (beta chain) sequence. In the original analysis: How many nucleated cells were present was estimated from reference gene primer amplification. Some clones are missing from TCRdb's copy, which holds only in-frame ones; the method was immunoSEQ multiplex PCR. For V, J and clone size, that table is used; D and trimming come from the DNA. Of about 80,000 clones in the sample, 80% to 90% were seen once. The sample originates from a study of blood T cell repertoires in COVID-19. Study details: Italy, Spain and the United States were the sources of the convalescent and acute COVID-19 samples. T cells, B-cell-depleted T cells, or PBMCs supplied cDNA or gDNA.

Germline loops: CDR1 SGHNT, CDR2 YYREEE (reference sequence). Losses at the gene ends were 0 bases for V and 10 bases for J; bases not matched to a gene: 13. This CDR3 region has 18 residues. The sample taken for sequencing was peripheral blood. The genes are TRBV5-4 and TRBJ2-1; 13 positions agree with TRBD2. This clonotype originated in a man at least 80 years old with active or convalescent COVID-19. CDR3 nucleotides: TGTGCCAGCAGCTTGGCCCCGGGACTAGCGGGACCTGAGGTAGAGCAGTTCTTC. It codes for CASSLAPGLAGPEVEQFF.